Presented here are 30 T cell receptor beta chains from one specimen sequenced in a study of T-cell memory formation after mild COVID-19. TCRdb re-analysed the 5' RACE reads in MiXCR, keeping a single row per CDR3 protein. The repertoire holds some 270,000 distinct CDR3 sequences, with 15% as singletons. Sequenced sample: PBMCs or a T cell subset sorted from them (not recorded which). These receptor sequences come from an adult woman who had mild COVID-19 (a few samples of this study predate the infection). Cell type and time point are not known.

The table lists this clonotype with many counts. At one end the junction does not follow the germline gene, possibly because of a read error. The chain recombines TRBV3-1 with TRBJ1-1, with 7 nucleotides matching TRBD1. The germline gives CDR1 LGHDT, CDR2 YNNKEL (reference sequence). The CDR3 has 14 residues. For the CDR3, the DNA is TGCGCCAGCAGCCAGGGACAGCTGAACACTGAAGCTTTCTTT. Its protein product is CASSQGQLNTEAFF.

This clonotype was observed a handful of times. The rearrangement links TRBV5-1 to TRBJ1-3, with D unclear. Germline CDR1 and CDR2: SGHRS and YFSETQ. The CDR3 has 14 amino acids. Between the trimmed V and J ends, which lost 0 bases and 0 bases, there was a span of 4 bases. The CDR3, as DNA: TGCGCCAGCAGCTTGGGGTCCTCTGGAAACACCATATATTTT. Amino acid sequence: CASSLGSSGNTIYF.

V gene TRBV2 combines with J gene TRBJ2-3, with D hard to call. This CDR3 contains 17 residues. The V gene lost 11 bases and the J gene lost 0 bases, with 24 bases spanning the gap. Germline CDR1 and CDR2: SNHLY and FYNNEI. The CDR3 DNA sequence: TGTGCCTGCCCCCAAGACACAATAACCTTTAGCACAGATACGCAGTATTTT. It translates to CACPQDTITFSTDTQYF.

This clonotype was seen a few times. This CDR3 reads CASSIRDSPTYEQYF. The CDR3 DNA reads TGTGCCAGTAGTATCAGGGACTCACCGACCTACGAGCAGTACTTC. This chain connects TRBV19 to TRBJ2-7; possible D gene TRBD2, 6 bases. V was shortened by 3 bases and J by 2 bases, with 14 bases between the two germline ends. Germline CDR1 reads LNHDA; CDR2 reads SQIVND (reference sequence). This CDR3 comprises 15 residues.

Ten or more counts support this clonotype. This sequence joins TRBV7-9 and TRBJ2-7, with 7 bases fitting TRBD1. The germline gives CDR1 SEHNR, CDR2 FQNEAQ (reference sequence). The CDR3 runs 14 residues. V shed 5 bases, J shed 6 bases, and the junction held 10 bases outside the gene matches. CDR3 coding DNA: TGTGCCAGCAGCCAGGGACAGAGGTTTAGCGAGCAGTACTTC. It codes for CASSQGQRFSEQYF.

This clonotype was counted many times. The genes are TRBV3-1 and TRBJ2-1; D gene uncertain. The CDR3 loop spans 13 amino acids. The ends were cut back, 0 bases at V and 5 bases at J, with 5 bases in the middle. Germline-derived CDR1 and CDR2 are LGHDT and YNNKEL (reference sequence). The CDR3, as DNA: TGTGCCAGCAGCCAAGATCGCCACAATGAGCAGTTCTTC. Protein product: CASSQDRHNEQFF.

V usage is TRBV7-8 and J usage is TRBJ2-1; D may be TRBD2 (5 bases). Trimming pared 5 bases from V and 9 bases from J, leaving 11 bases between. Per germline, CDR1 SGHVS and CDR2 FQNEAQ. The CDR3 totals 12 residues. The CDR3 here is CASSTRRGEQFF. In DNA form, the CDR3 reads TGTGCCAGCAGCACCCGCCGGGGTGAGCAGTTCTTC.

This clonotype was detected many times. This chain connects TRBV5-1 to TRBJ2-1; no firm D call. Trimming stripped 0 bases from V and 9 bases from J, with 4 bases between. In germline, CDR1 is SGHRS, CDR2 YFSETQ. The CDR3 runs 11 residues. CDR3 DNA: TGCGCCAGCAGCTTGGTTGGTGAGCAGTTCTTC. It encodes CASSLVGEQFF.

The chain recombines TRBV3-1 with TRBJ1-2, with 9 positions matching TRBD1. Losses at the gene ends were 5 bases for V and 4 bases for J; bases not matched to a gene: 8. Germline CDR1 LGHDT, CDR2 YNNKEL (reference sequence). The CDR3 has 15 amino acids. The CDR3 bases are TGTGCCAGCAGCGCGAGGGGACAGGGTCCCTATGGCTACACCTTC. Its protein is CASSARGQGPYGYTF. The full variable domain, completed using reference TRBV3-1 and TRBJ1-2, is DTAVSQTPKYLVTQMGNDKSIKCEQNLGHDTMYWYKQDSKKFLKIMFSYNNKELIINETVPNRFSPKSPDKAHLNLHINSLELGDSAVYFCASSARGQGPYGYTFGSGTRLTVV.

Many counts were recorded for this clonotype. The rearrangement links TRBV5-4 to TRBJ2-7, with no clear D. The CDR3 extends over 14 amino acids. The V gene lost 1 base and the J gene lost 5 bases, with 13 bases spanning the gap. The germline V gene encodes CDR1 SGHNT and CDR2 YYREEE (reference sequence). The CDR3 DNA follows: TGTGCCAGCAGCTTGTTTCAACGGCGAGACGAGCAGTACTTC. Translating gives CASSLFQRRDEQYF.

The gene calls are TRBV12-3 or TRBV12-4 and TRBJ1-4, with a possible D match to TRBD1 (5 bases). V lost 7 bases and J lost 8, with 17 bases in between. This CDR3 is 14 amino acids long. CDR3 amino acids: CASTEAGFGEKLFF. CDR3 bases: TGTGCCAGCACCGAGGCAGGGTTCGGCGAAAAACTGTTTTTT.

This clonotype was seen at least ten times. The rearrangement joins TRBV7-8 to TRBJ2-1, with a weak D call TRBD2 (6 bases). Trimming pared 1 base from V and 0 bases from J, leaving 19 bases between. The CDR3 totals 19 residues. Per the germline V gene, CDR1 is SGHVS and CDR2 is FQNEAQ. The CDR3 coding sequence is TGTGCCAGCAGCTTAGTAGGTAGCGCGTTCGGGAGCTCCTACAATGAGCAGTTCTTC. This sequence encodes CASSLVGSAFGSSYNEQFF.

This clonotype was observed a handful of times. The chain carries TRBV27 and TRBJ2-1; possibly TRBD1 or TRBD2 for D (7 bases each). The V gene's germline CDR1 is MNHEY and CDR2 SMNVEV (reference sequence). CDR3 size: 14 residues. V was shortened by 9 bases and J by 10 bases, with 22 bases between the two germline ends. The CDR3 loop is CASTGGAKTGEQFF. The CDR3 DNA follows: TGTGCCAGTACGGGGGGAGCGAAGACAGGGGAGCAGTTCTTC.

This clonotype was recorded many times. The chain has TRBV6-5 and TRBJ2-2, with 8 bases fitting TRBD1. The J segment lost 4 bases and the V segment lost 8 bases, leaving 6 bases of the junction unmatched. CDR1 is MNHEY, CDR2 SVGAGI, per germline. The CDR3 covers 14 residues. The CDR3 loop reads CASRETGVTGELFF. The CDR3 DNA sequence: TGTGCCAGCCGGGAGACAGGGGTCACCGGGGAGCTGTTTTTT.

This sequence joins TRBV12-3 or TRBV12-4 and TRBJ2-7; unclear D gene. This CDR3 contains 13 residues. Trimming took 2 bases from V and 6 from J, leaving 11 bases between them. The CDR3 protein is CASSLRAPREQYF. In nucleotides, the CDR3 is TGTGCCAGCAGTTTAAGGGCCCCCCGCGAGCAGTACTTC.

The chain has TRBV10-3 and TRBJ1-1; no definite D call. V was pared by 4 bases and J by 1 base, with 7 bases between. From germline, CDR1 is ENHRY and CDR2 SYGVKD. CDR3 size: 13 residues. CDR3 DNA sequence: TGTGCCATCAGTGCAGCACGGAACACTGAAGCTTTCTTT. It yields the protein CAISAARNTEAFF.

The gene calls are TRBV19 and TRBJ2-3; 10 nucleotides line up with TRBD2. Germline values: CDR1 LNHDA, CDR2 SQIVND (reference sequence). After removal of 7 bases from V and 2 bases from J, the junction contained 6 bases not matched to a gene. This CDR3 comprises 15 residues. CDR3 residues: CASTPSGRDTDTQYF. In DNA form, the CDR3 reads TGTGCCAGTACACCAAGCGGGAGGGACACAGATACGCAGTATTTT.

V and J are TRBV5-1 and TRBJ2-7; 7 nucleotides line up with TRBD1. CDR3 length: 15 residues. V trimming: 4 bases; J trimming: 0 bases; junction bases outside the gene matches: 7. Germline V CDR1 and CDR2: SGHRS, YFSETQ. This CDR3 reads CASSAVGTASYEQYF. CDR3 DNA sequence: TGCGCCAGCAGCGCCGTTGGGACAGCCTCCTACGAGCAGTACTTC.

V usage is TRBV7-2 and J usage is TRBJ2-2, with 9 bases that match TRBD1. The CDR3 length is 15 residues. CDR1 and CDR2 from the germline V gene are SGHTA and FQGNSA. J was trimmed by 3 bases and V by 5 bases; bases with no gene match: 4. The CDR3 spells CASSLGQGYTGELFF. CDR3 DNA sequence: TGTGCCAGCAGCCTCGGACAGGGGTACACCGGGGAGCTGTTTTTT. Combining the CDR3 with reference TRBV7-2 and TRBJ2-2 gives the whole variable domain GAGVSQSPSNKVTEKGKDVELRCDPISGHTALYWYRQSLGQGLEFLIYFQGNSAPDKSGLPSDRFSAERTGGSVSTLTIQRTQQEDSAVYLCASSLGQGYTGELFFGEGSRLTVL.

The CDR3 nucleotides are TGCAGCGTCTCCAGGTCCTACCTAGGGGACACTGAAGCTTTCTTT. Translating it yields CSVSRSYLGDTEAFF. This chain links TRBV29-1 with TRBJ1-1; D might be TRBD1 (5 bases). The CDR3 consists of 15 residues. V lost 6 bases to trimming and J lost 3 bases, with 20 bases between them. Germline-derived CDR1 and CDR2 are SQVTM and ANQGSEA.

The chain couples TRBV5-1 to TRBJ1-5; no clear D. CDR3 length equals 14 residues. In germline, CDR1 is SGHRS, CDR2 YFSETQ. V was trimmed by 4 bases and J by 5 bases, leaving 13 bases between them. This CDR3 reads CASSPSGGDQPQHF. For the CDR3, the DNA is TGCGCCAGCAGCCCATCAGGTGGGGATCAGCCCCAGCATTTT.

This clonotype was seen a few times. This chain connects TRBV12-3 or TRBV12-4 to TRBJ2-2, with 7 bases that match TRBD1. V lost 5 bases and J lost 3; bases outside the gene matches: 6. The CDR3 extends over 15 amino acids. CDR3 amino acids: CASSPRDRYTGELFF. The CDR3 region has the DNA TGTGCCAGCAGTCCTCGGGACAGATACACCGGGGAGCTGTTTTTT.

This clonotype was detected a few times. The genes are TRBV20-1 and TRBJ2-3, with 10 positions matching TRBD2. The CDR3 contains 14 residues. J gave up 4 bases and V 0 bases, and 1 base lay outside the gene matches. In germline, CDR1 is DFQATT, CDR2 SNEGSKA (reference sequence). The CDR3 coding sequence is TGCAGTGCTAGAGATAGCGGGGGGCCAGATACGCAGTATTTT. Translated, it gives CSARDSGGPDTQYF.

The rearrangement joins TRBV7-6 to TRBJ2-7; maybe TRBD1 (6 bases). There are 13 residues in the CDR3. The V gene's germline CDR1 is SGHVS and CDR2 FNYEAQ. V lost 3 bases to trimming and J lost 5 bases, with 11 bases between them. The CDR3 region is CASSFRQGNEQYF. CDR3 sequence (DNA): TGTGCCAGCAGCTTTAGGCAGGGGAACGAGCAGTACTTC. The full variable domain, rest sourced from reference TRBV7-6 and TRBJ2-7, is GAGVSQSPRYKVTKRGQDVALRCDPISGHVSLYWYRQALGQGPEFLTYFNYEAQQDKSGLPNDRFSAERPEGSISTLTIQRTEQRDSAMYRCASSFRQGNEQYFGPGTRLTVT.

This clonotype showed up just a few times. This chain connects TRBV12-3 or TRBV12-4 to TRBJ2-1, with 8 bases that match TRBD2. The CDR3 runs to 15 residues. The trim removed 6 bases at V and 7 bases at J, leaving 11 bases unmatched. CDR3 coding DNA: TGTGCCAGCAGCCCGGGACTAGGAACTGAAAATGAGCAGTTCTTC. This translates into CASSPGLGTENEQFF.

In this sample, this clonotype turned up a few times. This chain connects TRBV12-3 or TRBV12-4 to TRBJ1-1; perhaps TRBD1 as D (5 bases). Trimming cost V 1 base and J 1 base, with 13 bases left between them. CDR3 length equals 16 residues. The CDR3 region has the DNA TGTGCCAGCAGTTTAGACAGGCCCATAGAGAACACTGAAGCTTTCTTT. This codes for CASSLDRPIENTEAFF.

This clonotype was detected many times. The chain recombines TRBV6-5 with TRBJ1-2, with D tentatively TRBD1 (5 bases). Germline V CDR1 and CDR2: MNHEY, SVGAGI. This CDR3 region has 15 residues. Trimming removed 6 bases at V and 8 bases at J, with 22 bases between. The CDR3 DNA is TGTGCCAGCAGACCCCTCCTCAGGGCATTGAAAGGCTACACCTTC. It specifies CASRPLLRALKGYTF.

The V call is TRBV27, the J call TRBJ2-7; D tentatively fits TRBD1 or TRBD2 (6 bases each). V was trimmed by 5 bases and J by 0 bases, leaving 14 bases between them. The germline gives CDR1 MNHEY, CDR2 SMNVEV (reference sequence). This CDR3 region has 15 residues. Here the CDR3 DNA reads TGTGCCAGCAGTAGCCAAGGGGGGCCCTCCTACGAGCAGTACTTC. Protein sequence: CASSSQGGPSYEQYF.

The chain couples TRBV4-1 to TRBJ2-3, with D perhaps assigned TRBD1 or TRBD2 (6 bases each). The germline V gene encodes CDR1 MGHRA and CDR2 YSYEKL. Trimming left V 4 bases short and J 5 bases short, with 16 bases between. The CDR3 is 15 residues long. CDR3 region: CASSPREAGEDTQYF. The CDR3 bases are TGCGCCAGCAGCCCCAGGGAGGCAGGGGAAGATACGCAGTATTTT.

A few counts support this clonotype. The gene calls are TRBV29-1 and TRBJ1-1; unclear D gene. With 1 base removed from V and 2 bases from J, the gap between germline ends came to 5 bases. The V gene's germline CDR1 is SQVTM and CDR2 ANQGSEA. The CDR3 spans 12 residues. CDR3 in amino acids: CSVEVSNTEAFF. The CDR3 coding sequence is TGCAGCGTTGAAGTTAGTAACACTGAAGCTTTCTTT. Looking up the rest from reference TRBV29-1 and TRBJ1-1 gives the full variable domain: SAVISQKPSRDICQRGTSLTIQCQVDSQVTMMFWYRQQPGQSLTLIATANQGSEATYESGFVIDKFPISRPNLTFSTLTVSNMSPEDSSIYLCSVEVSNTEAFFGQGTRLTVV.